What follows is one TCR beta chain and its context. This sample is drawn from a study of T cell changes during pregnancy in multiple sclerosis. Germline V gene lookup returns CDR1 SGHDT and CDR2 YYEEEE. This CDR3 region has 15 residues. The V gene lost 4 bases and the J gene lost 8 bases, with 19 bases spanning the gap. The data were produced by immunoSEQ multiplex PCR, yet TCRdb's version contains in-frame clones alone and is incomplete. The sample consists of 100,000 or so clones, almost 95% of them appearing once. The chain has TRBV5-6 and TRBJ2-4; D possibly corresponds to TRBD2 (5 bases). The sample was peripheral blood, taken in the third trimester of pregnancy. The origin of this receptor is a female donor with multiple sclerosis, enrolled in a pregnancy study. CDR3 region: CASSPTLGFTDIQYF. DNA for the CDR3: TGTGCCAGCAGCCCGACACTAGGTTTTACGGACATTCAGTACTTC. The full variable domain, rest sourced from reference TRBV5-6 and TRBJ2-4, is DAGVTQSPTHLIKTRGQQVTLRCSPKSGHDTVSWYQQALGQGPQFIFQYYEEEERQRGNFPDRFSGHQFPNYSSELNVNALLLGDSALYLCASSPTLGFTDIQYFGAGTRLSVL.